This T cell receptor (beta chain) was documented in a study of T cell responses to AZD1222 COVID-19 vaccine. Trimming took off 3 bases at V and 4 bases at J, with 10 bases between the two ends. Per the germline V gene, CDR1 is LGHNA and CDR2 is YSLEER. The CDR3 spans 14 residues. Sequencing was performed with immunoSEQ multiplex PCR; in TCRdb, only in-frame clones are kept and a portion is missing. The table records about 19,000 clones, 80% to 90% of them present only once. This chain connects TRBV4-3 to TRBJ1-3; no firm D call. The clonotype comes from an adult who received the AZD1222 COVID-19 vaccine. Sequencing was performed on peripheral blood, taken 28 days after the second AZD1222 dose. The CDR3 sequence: CASSHQDRGNTIYF. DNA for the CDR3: TGCGCCAGCAGCCATCAGGATCGAGGAAACACCATATATTTT.